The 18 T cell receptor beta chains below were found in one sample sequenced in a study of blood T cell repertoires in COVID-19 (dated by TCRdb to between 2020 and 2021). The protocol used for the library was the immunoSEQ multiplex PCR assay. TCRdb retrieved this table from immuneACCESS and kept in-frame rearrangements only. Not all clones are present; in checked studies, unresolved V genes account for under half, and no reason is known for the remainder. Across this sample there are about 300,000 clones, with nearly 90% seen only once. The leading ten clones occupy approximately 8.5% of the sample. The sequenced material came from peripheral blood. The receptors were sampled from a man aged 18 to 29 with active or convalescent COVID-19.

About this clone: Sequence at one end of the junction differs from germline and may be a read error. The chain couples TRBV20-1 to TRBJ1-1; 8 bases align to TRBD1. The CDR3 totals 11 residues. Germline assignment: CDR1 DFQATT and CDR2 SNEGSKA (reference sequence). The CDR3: CSARQGAEAFF. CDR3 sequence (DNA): TGCAGTGCTAGACAGGGGGCTGAGGCTTTCTTT.

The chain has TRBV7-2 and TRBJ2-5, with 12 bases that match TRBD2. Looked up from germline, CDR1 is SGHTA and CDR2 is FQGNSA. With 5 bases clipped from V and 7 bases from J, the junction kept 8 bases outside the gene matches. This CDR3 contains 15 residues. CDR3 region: CASSPGLAGWGTQYF. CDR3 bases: TGTGCCAGCAGCCCGGGACTAGCGGGTTGGGGGACCCAGTACTTC.

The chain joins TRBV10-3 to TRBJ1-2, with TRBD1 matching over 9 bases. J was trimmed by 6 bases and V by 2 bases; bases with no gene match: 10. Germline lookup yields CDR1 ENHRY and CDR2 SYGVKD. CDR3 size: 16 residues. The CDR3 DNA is TGTGCCATCAGTGAGAATTCGGGACAGGGCTCAGATGGCTACACCTTC. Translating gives CAISENSGQGSDGYTF.

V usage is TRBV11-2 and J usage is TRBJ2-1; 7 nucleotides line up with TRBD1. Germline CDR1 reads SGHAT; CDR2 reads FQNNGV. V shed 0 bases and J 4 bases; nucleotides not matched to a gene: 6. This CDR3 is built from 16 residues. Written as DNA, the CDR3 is TGTGCCAGCAGCTTAGACGACAGGGTTCGGTACAATGAGCAGTTCTTC. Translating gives CASSLDDRVRYNEQFF.

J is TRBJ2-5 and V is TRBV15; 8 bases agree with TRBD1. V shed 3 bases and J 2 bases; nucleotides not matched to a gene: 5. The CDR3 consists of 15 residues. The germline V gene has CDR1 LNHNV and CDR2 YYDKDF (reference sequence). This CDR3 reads CATSRKRTGQETQYF. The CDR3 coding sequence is TGTGCCACCAGCAGGAAAAGGACAGGGCAAGAGACCCAGTACTTC. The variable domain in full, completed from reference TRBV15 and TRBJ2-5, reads DAMVIQNPRYQVTQFGKPVTLSCSQTLNHNVMYWYQQKSSQAPKLLFHYYDKDFNNEADTPDNFQSRRPNTSFCFLDIRSPGLGDTAMYLCATSRKRTGQETQYFGPGTRLLVL.

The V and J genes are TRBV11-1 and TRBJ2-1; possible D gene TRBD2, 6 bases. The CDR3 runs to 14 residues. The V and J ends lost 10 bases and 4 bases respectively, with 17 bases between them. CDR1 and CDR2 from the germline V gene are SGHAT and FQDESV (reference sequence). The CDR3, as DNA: TGTGCCACTCAGGGTTTCGGACTATACAATGAGCAGTTCTTC. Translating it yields CATQGFGLYNEQFF.

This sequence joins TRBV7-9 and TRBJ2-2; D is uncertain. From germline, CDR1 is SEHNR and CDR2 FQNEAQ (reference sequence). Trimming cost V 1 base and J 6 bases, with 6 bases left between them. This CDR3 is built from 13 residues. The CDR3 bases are TGTGCCAGCAGCTTAGAATCCGCCGGGGAGCTGTTTTTT. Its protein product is CASSLESAGELFF.

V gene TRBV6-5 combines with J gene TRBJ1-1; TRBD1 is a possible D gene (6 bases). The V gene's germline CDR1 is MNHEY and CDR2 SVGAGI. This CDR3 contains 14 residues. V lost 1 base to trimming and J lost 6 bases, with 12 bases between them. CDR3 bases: TGTGCCAGCAGTTACTATACAGGGATGGCTGAAGCTTTCTTT. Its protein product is CASSYYTGMAEAFF.

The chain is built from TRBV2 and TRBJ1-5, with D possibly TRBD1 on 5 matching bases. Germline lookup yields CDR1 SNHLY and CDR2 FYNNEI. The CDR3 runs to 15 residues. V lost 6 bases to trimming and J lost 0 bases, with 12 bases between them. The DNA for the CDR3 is TGTGCCAGCAGGGGGCCCCCCTATAGCAATCAGCCCCAGCATTTT. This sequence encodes CASRGPPYSNQPQHF.

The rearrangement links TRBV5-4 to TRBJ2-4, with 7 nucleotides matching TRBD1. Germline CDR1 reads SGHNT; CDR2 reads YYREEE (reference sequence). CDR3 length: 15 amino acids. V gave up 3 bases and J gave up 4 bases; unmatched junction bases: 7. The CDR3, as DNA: TGTGCCAGCAGCTCGTGGACAGGCGGAAAAAACATTCAGTACTTC. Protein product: CASSSWTGGKNIQYF.

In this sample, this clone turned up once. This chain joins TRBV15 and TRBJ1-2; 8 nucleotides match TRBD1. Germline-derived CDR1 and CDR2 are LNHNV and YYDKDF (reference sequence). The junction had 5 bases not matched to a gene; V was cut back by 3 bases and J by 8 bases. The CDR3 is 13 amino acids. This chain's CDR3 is CATSRAGGLGYTF. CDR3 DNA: TGTGCCACCAGCAGGGCAGGGGGCTTGGGCTACACCTTC.

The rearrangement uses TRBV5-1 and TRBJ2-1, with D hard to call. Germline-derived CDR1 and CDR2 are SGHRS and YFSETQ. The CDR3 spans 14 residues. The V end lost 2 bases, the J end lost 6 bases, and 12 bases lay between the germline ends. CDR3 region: CASSLTPGSNEQFF. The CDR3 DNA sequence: TGCGCCAGCAGCTTAACACCCGGGTCCAATGAGCAGTTCTTC.

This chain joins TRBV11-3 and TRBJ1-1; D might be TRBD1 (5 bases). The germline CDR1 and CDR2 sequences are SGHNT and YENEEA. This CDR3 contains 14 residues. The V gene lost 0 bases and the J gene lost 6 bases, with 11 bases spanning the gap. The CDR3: CASSLDGGSAEAFF. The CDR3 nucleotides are TGTGCCAGCAGCTTAGACGGGGGGAGCGCTGAAGCTTTCTTT. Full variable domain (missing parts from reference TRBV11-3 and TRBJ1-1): EAGVVQSPRYKIIEKKQPVAFWCNPISGHNTLYWYLQNLGQGPELLIRYENEEAVDDSQLPKDRFSAERLKGVDSTLKIQPAELGDSAVYLCASSLDGGSAEAFFGQGTRLTVV.

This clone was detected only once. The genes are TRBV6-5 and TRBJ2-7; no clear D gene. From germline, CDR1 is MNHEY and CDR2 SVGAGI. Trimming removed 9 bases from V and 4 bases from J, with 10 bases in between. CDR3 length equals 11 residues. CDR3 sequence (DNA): TGTGCCAGGTGGGCCCCGTACGAGCAGTACTTC. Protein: CARWAPYEQYF.

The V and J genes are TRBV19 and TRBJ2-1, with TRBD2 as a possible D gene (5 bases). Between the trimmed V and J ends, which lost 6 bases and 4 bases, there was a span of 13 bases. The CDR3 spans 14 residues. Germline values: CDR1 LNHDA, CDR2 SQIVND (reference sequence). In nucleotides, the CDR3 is TGTGCCAGTAGCCCGGCAACGGGGTACAATGAGCAGTTCTTC. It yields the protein CASSPATGYNEQFF.

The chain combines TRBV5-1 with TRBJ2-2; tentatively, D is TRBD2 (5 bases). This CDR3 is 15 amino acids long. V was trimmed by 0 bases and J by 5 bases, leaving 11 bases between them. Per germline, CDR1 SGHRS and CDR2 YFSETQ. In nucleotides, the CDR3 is TGCGCCAGCAGCTTGGCCCCTGGGAGTACCGGGGAGCTGTTTTTT. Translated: CASSLAPGSTGELFF.

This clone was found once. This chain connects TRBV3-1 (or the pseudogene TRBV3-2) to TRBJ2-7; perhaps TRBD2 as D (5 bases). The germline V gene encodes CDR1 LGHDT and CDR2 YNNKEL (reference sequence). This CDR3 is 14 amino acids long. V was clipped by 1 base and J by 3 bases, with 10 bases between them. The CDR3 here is CASSQATGSYEQYF. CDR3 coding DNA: TGTGCCAGCAGCCAAGCGACGGGGAGCTACGAGCAGTACTTC.

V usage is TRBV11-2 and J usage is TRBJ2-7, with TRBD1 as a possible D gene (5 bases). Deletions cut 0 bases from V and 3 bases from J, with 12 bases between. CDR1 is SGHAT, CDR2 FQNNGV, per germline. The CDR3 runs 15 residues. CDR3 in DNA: TGTGCCAGCAGCTTAGACCCTAGACAGAACTACGAGCAGTACTTC. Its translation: CASSLDPRQNYEQYF.